The present TCR beta chain was sequenced within a study of T cell responses to AZD1222 COVID-19 vaccine. Study conclusions and caveats: The CD4 TCRs associated with vaccination extended across spike and predominated at 160-218 and 743-854. Among the donors, most were white British and more were female, and clonal diversity was possibly underestimated. It was only after the peak T cell response that any repertoires were sampled. Baseline serology detected seropositivity in only six AZD1222 recipients.

For this clone: The antigen remains unidentified.

CDR1 ENHRY and CDR2 SYGVKD come from the germline V gene. This CDR3 has 16 amino acids. V was shortened by 2 bases and J by 7 bases, with 15 bases between the two germline ends. Assay: immunoSEQ multiplex PCR; the TCRdb copy retains only in-frame clones and omits some. This table has more than 110,000 clones, less than 95% appearing once. The source material was peripheral blood, sampled on day 0 of AZD1222 vaccination. The TCR was taken from an adult in good health. The chain has TRBV10-3 and TRBJ1-6; a weak D match, TRBD1 (5 bases). CDR3 coding DNA: TGTGCCATCAGTGAGCAGGTGGCCGGGACGAATTCACCCCTCCACTTT. This sequence encodes CAISEQVAGTNSPLHF.